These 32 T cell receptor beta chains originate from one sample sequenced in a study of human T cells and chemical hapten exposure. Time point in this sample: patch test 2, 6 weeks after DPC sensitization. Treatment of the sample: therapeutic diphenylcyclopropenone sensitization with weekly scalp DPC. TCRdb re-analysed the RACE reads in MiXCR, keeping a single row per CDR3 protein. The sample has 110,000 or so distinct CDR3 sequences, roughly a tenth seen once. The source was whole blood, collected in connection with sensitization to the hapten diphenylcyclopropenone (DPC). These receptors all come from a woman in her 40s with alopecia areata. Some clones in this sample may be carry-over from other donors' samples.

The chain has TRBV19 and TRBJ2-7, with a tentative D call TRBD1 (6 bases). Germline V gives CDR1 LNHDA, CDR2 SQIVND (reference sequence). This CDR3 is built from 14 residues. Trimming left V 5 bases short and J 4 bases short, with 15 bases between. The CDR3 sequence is CASSPRQDSYEQYF. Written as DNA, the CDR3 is TGTGCCAGTAGTCCTCGACAGGACTCGTACGAGCAGTACTTC. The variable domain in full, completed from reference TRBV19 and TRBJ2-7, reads DGGITQSPKYLFRKEGQNVTLSCEQNLNHDAMYWYRQDPGQGLRLIYYSQIVNDFQKGDIAEGYSVSREKKESFPLTVTSAQKNPTAFYLCASSPRQDSYEQYFGPGTRLTVT.

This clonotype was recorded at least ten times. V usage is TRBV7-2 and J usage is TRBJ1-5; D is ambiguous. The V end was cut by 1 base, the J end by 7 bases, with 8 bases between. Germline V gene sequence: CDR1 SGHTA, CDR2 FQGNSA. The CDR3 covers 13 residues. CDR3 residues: CASSLGSVQPQHF. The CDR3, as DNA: TGTGCCAGCAGCTTAGGATCGGTGCAGCCCCAGCATTTT. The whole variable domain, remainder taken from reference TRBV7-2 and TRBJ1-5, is GAGVSQSPSNKVTEKGKDVELRCDPISGHTALYWYRQSLGQGLEFLIYFQGNSAPDKSGLPSDRFSAERTGGSVSTLTIQRTQQEDSAVYLCASSLGSVQPQHFGDGTRLSIL.

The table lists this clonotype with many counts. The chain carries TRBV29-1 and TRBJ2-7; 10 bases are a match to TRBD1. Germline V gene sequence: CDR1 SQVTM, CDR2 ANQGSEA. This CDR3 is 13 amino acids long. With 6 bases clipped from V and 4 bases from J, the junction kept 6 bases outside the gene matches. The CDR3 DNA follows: TGCAGCGTGGAACCGGGACAGGGGTACGAGCAGTACTTC. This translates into CSVEPGQGYEQYF.

DNA for the CDR3: TGTGCCAGCAACGTCAGGGACGATGGCTACACCTTC. Protein sequence: CASNVRDDGYTF. The chain couples TRBV28 to TRBJ1-2; TRBD1 is a possible D gene (5 bases). The germline gives CDR1 MDHEN, CDR2 SYDVKM. V was clipped by 7 bases and J by 6 bases, with 12 bases between them. The CDR3 has 12 residues.

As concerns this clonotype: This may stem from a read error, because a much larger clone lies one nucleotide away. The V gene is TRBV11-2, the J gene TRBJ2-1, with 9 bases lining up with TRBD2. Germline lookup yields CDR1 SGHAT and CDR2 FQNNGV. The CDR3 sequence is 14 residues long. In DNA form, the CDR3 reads TGTGCCAGCAGAACTAGCGGGCAACACAATCAGCAGTTCTTC. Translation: CASRTSGQHNQQFF.

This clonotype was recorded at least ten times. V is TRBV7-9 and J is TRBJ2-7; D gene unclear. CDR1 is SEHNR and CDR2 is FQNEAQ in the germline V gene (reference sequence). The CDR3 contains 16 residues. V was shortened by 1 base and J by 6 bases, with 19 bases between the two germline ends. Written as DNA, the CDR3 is TGTGCCAGCAGCTTAGGGTCTCGGTACCTCCCGTTCGAGCAGTACTTC. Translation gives CASSLGSRYLPFEQYF.

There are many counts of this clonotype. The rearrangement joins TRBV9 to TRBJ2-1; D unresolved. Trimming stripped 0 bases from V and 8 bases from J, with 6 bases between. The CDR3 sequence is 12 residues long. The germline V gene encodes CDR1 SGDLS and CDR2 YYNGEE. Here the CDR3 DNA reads TGTGCCAGCAGCGTAGAGTATGATGAGCAGTTCTTC. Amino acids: CASSVEYDEQFF.

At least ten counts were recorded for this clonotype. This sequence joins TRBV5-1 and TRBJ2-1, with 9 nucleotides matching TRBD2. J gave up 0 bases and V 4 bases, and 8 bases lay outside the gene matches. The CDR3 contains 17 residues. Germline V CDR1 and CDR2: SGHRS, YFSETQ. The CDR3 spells CASSGLAGQSSYNEQFF. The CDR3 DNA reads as TGCGCCAGCAGCGGGCTAGCGGGGCAAAGCTCCTACAATGAGCAGTTCTTC.

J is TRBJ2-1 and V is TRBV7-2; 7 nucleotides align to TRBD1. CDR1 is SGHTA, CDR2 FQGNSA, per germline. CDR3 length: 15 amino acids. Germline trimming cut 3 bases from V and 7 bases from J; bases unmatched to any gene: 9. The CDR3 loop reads CASSFDRAGPNEQFF. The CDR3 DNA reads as TGTGCCAGCAGCTTCGACAGGGCAGGGCCAAATGAGCAGTTCTTC.

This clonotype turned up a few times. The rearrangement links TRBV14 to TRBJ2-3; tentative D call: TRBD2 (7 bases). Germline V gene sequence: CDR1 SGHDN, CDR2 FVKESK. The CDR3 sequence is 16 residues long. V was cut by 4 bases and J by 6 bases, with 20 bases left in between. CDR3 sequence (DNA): TGTGCCAGCAGCCCCTTAGAGGGGGGGGCACCGGATACGCAGTATTTT. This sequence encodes CASSPLEGGAPDTQYF.

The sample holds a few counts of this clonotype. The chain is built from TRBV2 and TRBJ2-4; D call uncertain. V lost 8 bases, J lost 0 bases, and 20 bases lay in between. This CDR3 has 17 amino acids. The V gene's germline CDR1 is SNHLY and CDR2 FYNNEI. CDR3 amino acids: CASFEKEPTPAKNIQYF. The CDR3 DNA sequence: TGTGCCAGCTTCGAAAAAGAGCCAACGCCAGCCAAAAACATTCAGTACTTC.

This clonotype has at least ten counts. The CDR3 loop reads CASSLGHGASSSGANVLTF. CDR3 bases: TGTGCCAGCAGCTTGGGACATGGGGCAAGTAGCTCTGGGGCCAACGTCCTGACTTTC. The V and J genes are TRBV5-6 and TRBJ2-6, with D possibly TRBD1 on 5 matching bases. With 0 bases removed from V and 0 bases from J, the gap between germline ends came to 16 bases. The germline gives CDR1 SGHDT, CDR2 YYEEEE. This CDR3 is built from 19 residues.

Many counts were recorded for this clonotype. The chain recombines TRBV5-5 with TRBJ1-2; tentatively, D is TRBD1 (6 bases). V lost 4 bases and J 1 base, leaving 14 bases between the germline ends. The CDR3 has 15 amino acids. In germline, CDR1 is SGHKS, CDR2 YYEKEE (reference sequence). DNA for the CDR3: TGTGCCAGCAGCCCCCCCCGGGACAATAACTATGGCTACACCTTC. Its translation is CASSPPRDNNYGYTF.

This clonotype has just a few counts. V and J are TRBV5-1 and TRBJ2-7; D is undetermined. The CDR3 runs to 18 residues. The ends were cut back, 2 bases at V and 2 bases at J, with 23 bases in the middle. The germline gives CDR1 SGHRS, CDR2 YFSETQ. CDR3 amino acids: CASSFMSTFGSDTYEQYF. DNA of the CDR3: TGCGCCAGCAGCTTTATGTCGACCTTCGGATCTGACACCTACGAGCAGTACTTC.

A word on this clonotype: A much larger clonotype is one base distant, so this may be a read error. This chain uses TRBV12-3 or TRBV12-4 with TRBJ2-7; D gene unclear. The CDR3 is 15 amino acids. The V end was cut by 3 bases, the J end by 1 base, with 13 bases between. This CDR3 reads CASSFGQMMSYEQYF. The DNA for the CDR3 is TGTGCCAGCAGTTTTGGGCAGATGATGTCCTACGAGCAGTACTTC.

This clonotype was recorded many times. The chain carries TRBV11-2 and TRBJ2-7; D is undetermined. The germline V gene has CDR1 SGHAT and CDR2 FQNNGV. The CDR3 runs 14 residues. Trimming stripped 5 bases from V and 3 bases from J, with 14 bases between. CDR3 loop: CASSPRARGYEQYF. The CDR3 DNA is TGTGCCAGCAGCCCTAGGGCCCGTGGCTACGAGCAGTACTTC.

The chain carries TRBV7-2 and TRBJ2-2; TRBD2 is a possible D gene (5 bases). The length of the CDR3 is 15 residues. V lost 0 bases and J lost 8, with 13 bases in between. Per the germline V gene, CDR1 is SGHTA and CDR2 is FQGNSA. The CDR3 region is CASSLARTSSGELFF. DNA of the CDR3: TGTGCCAGCAGCTTAGCCCGGACTTCTTCTGGGGAGCTGTTTTTT.

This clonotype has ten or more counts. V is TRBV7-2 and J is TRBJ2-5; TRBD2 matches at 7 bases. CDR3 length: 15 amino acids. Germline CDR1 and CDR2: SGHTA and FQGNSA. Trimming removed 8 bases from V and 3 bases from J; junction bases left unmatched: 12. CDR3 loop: CASRSPLAEKETQYF. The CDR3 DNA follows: TGTGCCAGCCGCTCCCCTCTAGCGGAGAAAGAGACCCAGTACTTC.

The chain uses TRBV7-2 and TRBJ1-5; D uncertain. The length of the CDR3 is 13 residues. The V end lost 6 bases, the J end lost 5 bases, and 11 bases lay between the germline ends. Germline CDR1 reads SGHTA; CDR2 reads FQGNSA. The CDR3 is CASSLYSDQPQHF. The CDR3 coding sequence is TGTGCCAGCAGTCTCTATAGTGATCAGCCCCAGCATTTT.

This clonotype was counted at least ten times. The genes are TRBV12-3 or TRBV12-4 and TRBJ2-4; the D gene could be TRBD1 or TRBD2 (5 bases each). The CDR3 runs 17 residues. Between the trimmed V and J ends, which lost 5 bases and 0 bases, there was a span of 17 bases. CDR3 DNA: TGTGCCAGCAGTGTCGCGAGGGGCAGCTTAGCCAAAAACATTCAGTACTTC. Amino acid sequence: CASSVARGSLAKNIQYF.

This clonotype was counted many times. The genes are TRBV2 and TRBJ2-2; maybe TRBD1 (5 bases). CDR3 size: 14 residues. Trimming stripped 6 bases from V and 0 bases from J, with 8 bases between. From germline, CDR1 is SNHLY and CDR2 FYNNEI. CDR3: CASRDTSNTGELFF. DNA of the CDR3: TGTGCCAGCAGGGACACCTCGAACACCGGGGAGCTGTTTTTT.

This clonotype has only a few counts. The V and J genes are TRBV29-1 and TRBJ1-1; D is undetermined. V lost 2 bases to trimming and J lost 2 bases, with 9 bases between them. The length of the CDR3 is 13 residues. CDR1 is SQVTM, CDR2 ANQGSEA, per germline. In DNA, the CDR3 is TGCAGCGTTGAATGGGGAACTAACACTGAAGCTTTCTTT. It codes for CSVEWGTNTEAFF.

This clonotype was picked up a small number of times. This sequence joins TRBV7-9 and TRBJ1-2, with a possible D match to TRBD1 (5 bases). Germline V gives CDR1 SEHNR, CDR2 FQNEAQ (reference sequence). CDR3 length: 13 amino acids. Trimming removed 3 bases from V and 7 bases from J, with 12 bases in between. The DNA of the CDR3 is TGTGCCAGCAGCTTCCCGGGACGGAGTGGCTACACCTTC. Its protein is CASSFPGRSGYTF.

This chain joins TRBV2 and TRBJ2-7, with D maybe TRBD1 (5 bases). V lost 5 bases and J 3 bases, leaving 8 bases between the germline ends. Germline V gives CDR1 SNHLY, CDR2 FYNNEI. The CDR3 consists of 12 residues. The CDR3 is CASSQQDYEQYF. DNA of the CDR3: TGTGCCAGCAGTCAACAGGACTACGAGCAGTACTTC.

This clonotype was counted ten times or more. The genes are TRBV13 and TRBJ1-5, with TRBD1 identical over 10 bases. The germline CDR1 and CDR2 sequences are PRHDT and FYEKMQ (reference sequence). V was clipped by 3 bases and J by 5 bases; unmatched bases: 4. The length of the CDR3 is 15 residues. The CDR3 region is CASSFRDRGDQPQHF. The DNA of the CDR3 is TGTGCCAGCAGCTTCCGGGACAGGGGTGATCAGCCCCAGCATTTT.

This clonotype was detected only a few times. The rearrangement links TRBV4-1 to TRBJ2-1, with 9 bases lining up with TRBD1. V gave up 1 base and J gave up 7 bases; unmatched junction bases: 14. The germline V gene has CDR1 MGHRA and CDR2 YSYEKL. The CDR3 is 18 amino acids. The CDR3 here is CASSQVPGQGVGMNEQFF. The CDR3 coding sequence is TGCGCCAGCAGCCAAGTCCCGGGACAGGGTGTTGGTATGAATGAGCAGTTCTTC.

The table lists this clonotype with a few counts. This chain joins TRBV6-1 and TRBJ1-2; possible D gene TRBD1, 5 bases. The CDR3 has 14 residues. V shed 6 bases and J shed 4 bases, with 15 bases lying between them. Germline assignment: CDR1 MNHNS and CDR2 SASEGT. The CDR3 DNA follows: TGTGCCAGCAGAAGCCGGGACCCCCTCTATGGCTACACCTTC. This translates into CASRSRDPLYGYTF.

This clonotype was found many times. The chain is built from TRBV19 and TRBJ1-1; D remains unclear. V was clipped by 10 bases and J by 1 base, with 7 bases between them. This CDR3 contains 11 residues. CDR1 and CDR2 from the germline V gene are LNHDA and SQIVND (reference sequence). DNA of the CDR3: TGTGCCACCACTAAGAACACTGAAGCTTTCTTT. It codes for CATTKNTEAFF.

The CDR3 here is CASSSPQQGGSTEAFF. The CDR3 DNA is TGTGCCAGCAGTTCCCCCCAACAGGGCGGAAGCACTGAAGCTTTCTTT. The chain is built from TRBV27 and TRBJ1-1, with D perhaps matching TRBD1 (6 bases). The CDR3 is made up of 16 amino acids. The germline gives CDR1 MNHEY, CDR2 SMNVEV (reference sequence). The V end was cut by 4 bases, the J end by 4 bases, with 19 bases between.

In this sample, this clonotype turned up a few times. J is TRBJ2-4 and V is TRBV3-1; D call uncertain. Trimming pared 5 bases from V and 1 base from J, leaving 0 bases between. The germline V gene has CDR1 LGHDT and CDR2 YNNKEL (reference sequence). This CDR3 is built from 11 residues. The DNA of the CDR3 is TGTGCCAGCAGCGCCAAAAACATTCAGTACTTC. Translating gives CASSAKNIQYF.

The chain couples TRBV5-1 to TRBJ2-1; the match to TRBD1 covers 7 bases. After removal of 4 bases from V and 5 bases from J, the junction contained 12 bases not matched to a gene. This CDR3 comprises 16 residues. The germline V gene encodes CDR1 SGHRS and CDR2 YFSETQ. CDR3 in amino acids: CASSGTTGTENNEQFF. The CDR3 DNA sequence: TGCGCCAGCAGCGGAACGACGGGGACAGAAAACAATGAGCAGTTCTTC. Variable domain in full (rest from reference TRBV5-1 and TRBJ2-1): KAGVTQTPRYLIKTRGQQVTLSCSPISGHRSVSWYQQTPGQGLQFLFEYFSETQRNKGNFPGRFSGRQFSNSRSEMNVSTLELGDSALYLCASSGTTGTENNEQFFGPGTRLTVL.

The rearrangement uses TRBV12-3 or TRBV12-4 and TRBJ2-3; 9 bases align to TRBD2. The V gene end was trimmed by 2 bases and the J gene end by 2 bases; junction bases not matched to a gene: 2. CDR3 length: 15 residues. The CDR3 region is CASSLRLAATDTQYF. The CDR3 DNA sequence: TGTGCCAGCAGTTTACGACTAGCGGCCACAGATACGCAGTATTTT.